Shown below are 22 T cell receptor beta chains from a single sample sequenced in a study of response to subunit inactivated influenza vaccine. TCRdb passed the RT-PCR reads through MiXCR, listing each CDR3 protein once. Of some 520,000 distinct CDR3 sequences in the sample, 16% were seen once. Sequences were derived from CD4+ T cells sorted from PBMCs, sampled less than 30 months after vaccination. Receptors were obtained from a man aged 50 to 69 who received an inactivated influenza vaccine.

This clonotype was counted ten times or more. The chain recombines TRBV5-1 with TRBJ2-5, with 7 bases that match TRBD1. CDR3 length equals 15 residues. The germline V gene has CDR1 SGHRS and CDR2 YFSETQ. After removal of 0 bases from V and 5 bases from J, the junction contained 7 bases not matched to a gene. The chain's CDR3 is CASSLAQGSGETQYF. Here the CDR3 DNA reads TGCGCCAGCAGCTTGGCACAGGGGTCCGGGGAGACCCAGTACTTC.

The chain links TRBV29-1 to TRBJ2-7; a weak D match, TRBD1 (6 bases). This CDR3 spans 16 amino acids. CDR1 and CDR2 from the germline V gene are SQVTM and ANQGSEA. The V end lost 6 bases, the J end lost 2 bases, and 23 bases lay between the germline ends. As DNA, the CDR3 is TGCAGCGTGGAGAAAAGGGACACCTCCCGGCCCTACGAGCAGTACTTC. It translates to CSVEKRDTSRPYEQYF.

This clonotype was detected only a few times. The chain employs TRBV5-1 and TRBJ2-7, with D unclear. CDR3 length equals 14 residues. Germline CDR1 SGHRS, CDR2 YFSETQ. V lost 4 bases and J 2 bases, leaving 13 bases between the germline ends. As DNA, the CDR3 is TGCGCCAGCAGCGTGACGGAACCAACCTACGAGCAGTACTTC. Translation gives CASSVTEPTYEQYF.

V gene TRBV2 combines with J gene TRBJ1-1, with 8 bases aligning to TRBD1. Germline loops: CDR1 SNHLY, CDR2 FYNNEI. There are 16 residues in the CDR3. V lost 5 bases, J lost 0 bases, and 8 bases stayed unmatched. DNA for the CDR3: TGTGCCAGCAGTCGTTCGGCAGGGGGCATGAACACTGAAGCTTTCTTT. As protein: CASSRSAGGMNTEAFF.

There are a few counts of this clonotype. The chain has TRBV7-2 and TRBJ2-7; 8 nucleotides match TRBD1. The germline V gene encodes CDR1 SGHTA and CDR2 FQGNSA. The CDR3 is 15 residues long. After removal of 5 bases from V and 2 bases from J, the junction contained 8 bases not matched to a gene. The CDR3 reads CASSPTGQGTYEQYF. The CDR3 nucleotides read TGTGCCAGCAGCCCCACCGGACAGGGTACCTACGAGCAGTACTTC.

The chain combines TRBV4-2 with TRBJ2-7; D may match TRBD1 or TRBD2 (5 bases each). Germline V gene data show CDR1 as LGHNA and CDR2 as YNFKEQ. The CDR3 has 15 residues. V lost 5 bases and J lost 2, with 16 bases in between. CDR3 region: CASSTERGRTYEQYF. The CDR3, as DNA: TGTGCCAGCAGCACCGAGAGGGGACGGACCTACGAGCAGTACTTC.

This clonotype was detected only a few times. CDR3 amino acids: CASLSGLWDTGGAYGYTF. The CDR3 DNA follows: TGTGCCAGCCTAAGCGGTTTGTGGGACACAGGCGGTGCCTATGGCTACACCTTC. The chain links TRBV6-1 to TRBJ1-2, with D possibly being TRBD1 (6 bases). The germline V gene has CDR1 MNHNS and CDR2 SASEGT. V was trimmed by 8 bases and J by 4 bases, leaving 29 bases between them. The CDR3 has 18 amino acids.

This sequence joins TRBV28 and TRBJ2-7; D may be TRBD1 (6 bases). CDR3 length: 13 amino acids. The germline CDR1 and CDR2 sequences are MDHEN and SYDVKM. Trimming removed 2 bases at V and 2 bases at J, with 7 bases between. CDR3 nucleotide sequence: TGTGCCAGCAGTTTAACAGGGCCCTACGAGCAGTACTTC. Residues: CASSLTGPYEQYF.

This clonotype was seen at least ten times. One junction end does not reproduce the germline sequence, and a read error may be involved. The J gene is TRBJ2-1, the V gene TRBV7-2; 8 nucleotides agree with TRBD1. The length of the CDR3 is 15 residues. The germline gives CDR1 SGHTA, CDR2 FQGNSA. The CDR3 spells CASSRGQGSYNEQFF. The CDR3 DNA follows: TGTGCTAGCAGCCGTGGACAGGGATCCTACAATGAGCAGTTCTTC.

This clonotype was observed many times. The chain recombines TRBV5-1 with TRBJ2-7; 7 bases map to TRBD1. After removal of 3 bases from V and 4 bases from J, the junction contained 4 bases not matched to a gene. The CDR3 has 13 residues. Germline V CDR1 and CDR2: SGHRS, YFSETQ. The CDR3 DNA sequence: TGCGCCAGCAGCTCCACAGGGGAATACGAGCAGTACTTC. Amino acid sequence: CASSSTGEYEQYF.

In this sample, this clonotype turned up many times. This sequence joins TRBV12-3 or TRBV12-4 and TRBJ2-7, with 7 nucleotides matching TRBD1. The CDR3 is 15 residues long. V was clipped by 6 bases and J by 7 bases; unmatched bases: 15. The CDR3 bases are TGTGCCAGCAGCGTAAGGGCCAGGGGGTCGGGGGAGCAGTACTTC. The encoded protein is CASSVRARGSGEQYF.

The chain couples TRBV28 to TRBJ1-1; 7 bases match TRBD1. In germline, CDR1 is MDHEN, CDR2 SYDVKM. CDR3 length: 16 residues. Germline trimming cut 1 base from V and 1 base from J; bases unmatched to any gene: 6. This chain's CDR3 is CASSLYEGAGNTEAFF. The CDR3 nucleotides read TGTGCCAGCAGTTTATATGAGGGGGCAGGGAACACTGAAGCTTTCTTT.

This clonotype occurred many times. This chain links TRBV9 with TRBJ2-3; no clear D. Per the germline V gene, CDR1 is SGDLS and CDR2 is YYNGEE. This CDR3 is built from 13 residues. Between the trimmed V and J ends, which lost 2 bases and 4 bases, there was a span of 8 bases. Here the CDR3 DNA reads TGTGCCAGCAGCGTCCAATTCCCAGATACGCAGTATTTT. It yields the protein CASSVQFPDTQYF.

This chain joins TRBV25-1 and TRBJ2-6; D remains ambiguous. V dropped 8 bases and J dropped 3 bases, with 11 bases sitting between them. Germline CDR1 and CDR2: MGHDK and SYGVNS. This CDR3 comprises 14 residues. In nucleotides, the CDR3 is TGTGCCAGCCTTAACTCTTTTGGGGCCAACGTCCTGACTTTC. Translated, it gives CASLNSFGANVLTF.

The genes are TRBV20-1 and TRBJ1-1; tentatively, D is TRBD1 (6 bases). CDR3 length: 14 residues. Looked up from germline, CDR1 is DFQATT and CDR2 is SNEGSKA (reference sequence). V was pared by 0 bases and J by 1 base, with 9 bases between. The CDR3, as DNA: TGCAGTGCTAGAGAGGGACACCCGAACACTGAAGCTTTCTTT. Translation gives CSAREGHPNTEAFF.

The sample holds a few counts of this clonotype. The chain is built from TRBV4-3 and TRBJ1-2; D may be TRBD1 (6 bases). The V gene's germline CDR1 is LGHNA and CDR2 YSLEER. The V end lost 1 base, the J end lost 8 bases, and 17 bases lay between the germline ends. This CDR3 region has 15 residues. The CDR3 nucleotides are TGCGCCAGCAGCCAAGGAGGGGGGCAAGCGTACGGCTACACCTTC. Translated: CASSQGGGQAYGYTF.

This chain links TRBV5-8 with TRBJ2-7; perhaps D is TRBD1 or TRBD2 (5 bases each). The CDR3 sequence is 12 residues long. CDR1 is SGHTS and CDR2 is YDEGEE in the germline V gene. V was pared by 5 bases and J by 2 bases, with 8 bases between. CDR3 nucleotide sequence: TGTGCCAGCAGAGGGGACCCCTACGAGCAGTACTTC. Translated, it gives CASRGDPYEQYF.

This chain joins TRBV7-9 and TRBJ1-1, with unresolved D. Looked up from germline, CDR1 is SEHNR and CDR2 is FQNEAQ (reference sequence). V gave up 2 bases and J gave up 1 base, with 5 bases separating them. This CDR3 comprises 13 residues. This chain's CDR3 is CASSLFENTEAFF. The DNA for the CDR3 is TGTGCCAGCAGCTTATTTGAGAACACTGAAGCTTTCTTT.

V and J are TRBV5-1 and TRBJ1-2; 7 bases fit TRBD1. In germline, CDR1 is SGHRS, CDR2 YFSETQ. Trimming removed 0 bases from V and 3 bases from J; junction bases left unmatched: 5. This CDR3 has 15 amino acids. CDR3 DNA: TGCGCCAGCAGCTTGGCCATCGACAGGGACTATGGCTACACCTTC. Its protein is CASSLAIDRDYGYTF.

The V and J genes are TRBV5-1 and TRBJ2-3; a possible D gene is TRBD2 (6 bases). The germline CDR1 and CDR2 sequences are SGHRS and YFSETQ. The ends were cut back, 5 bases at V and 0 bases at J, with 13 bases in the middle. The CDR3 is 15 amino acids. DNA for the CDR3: TGCGCCAGCAGGAAGGGCGGGACTAGCACAGATACGCAGTATTTT. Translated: CASRKGGTSTDTQYF.

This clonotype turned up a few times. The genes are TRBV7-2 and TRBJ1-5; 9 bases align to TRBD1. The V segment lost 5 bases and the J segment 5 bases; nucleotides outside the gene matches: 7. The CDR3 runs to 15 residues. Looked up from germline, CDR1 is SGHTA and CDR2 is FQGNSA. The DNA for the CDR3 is TGTGCCAGCAGCCGTGGGACAGGGCGCGATCAGCCCCAGCATTTT. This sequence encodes CASSRGTGRDQPQHF.

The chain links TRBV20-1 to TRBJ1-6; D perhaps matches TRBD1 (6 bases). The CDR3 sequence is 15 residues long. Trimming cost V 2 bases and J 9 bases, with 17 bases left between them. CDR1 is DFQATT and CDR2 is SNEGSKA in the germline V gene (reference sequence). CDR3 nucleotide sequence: TGCAGTGCTAGATCGGGGGCACCCATCCGTTCACCCCTCCACTTT. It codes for CSARSGAPIRSPLHF.